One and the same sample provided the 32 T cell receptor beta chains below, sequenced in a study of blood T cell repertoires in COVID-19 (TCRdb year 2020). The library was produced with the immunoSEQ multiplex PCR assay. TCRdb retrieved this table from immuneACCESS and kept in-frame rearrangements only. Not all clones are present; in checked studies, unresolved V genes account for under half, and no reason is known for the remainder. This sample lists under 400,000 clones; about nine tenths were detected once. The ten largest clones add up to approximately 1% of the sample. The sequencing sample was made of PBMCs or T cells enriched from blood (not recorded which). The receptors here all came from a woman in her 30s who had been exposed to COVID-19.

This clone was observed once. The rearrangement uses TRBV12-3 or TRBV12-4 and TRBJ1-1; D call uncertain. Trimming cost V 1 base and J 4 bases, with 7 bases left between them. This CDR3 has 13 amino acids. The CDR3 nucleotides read TGTGCCAGCAGTTTAGGACTGAGCACTGAAGCTTTCTTT. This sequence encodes CASSLGLSTEAFF.

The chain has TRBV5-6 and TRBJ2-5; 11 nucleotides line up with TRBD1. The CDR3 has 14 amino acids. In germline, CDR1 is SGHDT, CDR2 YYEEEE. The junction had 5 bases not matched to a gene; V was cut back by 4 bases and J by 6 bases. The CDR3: CASSPGQGDQTQYF. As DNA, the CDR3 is TGTGCCAGCAGCCCGGGACAGGGGGACCAGACCCAGTACTTC.

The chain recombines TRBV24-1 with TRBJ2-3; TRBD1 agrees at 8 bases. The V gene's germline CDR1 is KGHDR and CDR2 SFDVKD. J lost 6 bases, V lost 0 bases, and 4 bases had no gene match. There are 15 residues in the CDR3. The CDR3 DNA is TGTGCCACCAGTGATTTGCGTCACAGGGGGGATACGCAGTATTTT. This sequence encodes CATSDLRHRGDTQYF.

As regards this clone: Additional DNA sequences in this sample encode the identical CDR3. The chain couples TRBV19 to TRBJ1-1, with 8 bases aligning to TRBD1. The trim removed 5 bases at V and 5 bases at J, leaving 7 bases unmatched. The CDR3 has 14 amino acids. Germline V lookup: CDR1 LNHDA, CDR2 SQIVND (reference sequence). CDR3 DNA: TGTGCCAGTAGTGCTACAGGGGGAGGGACTGAAGCTTTCTTT. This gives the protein CASSATGGGTEAFF.

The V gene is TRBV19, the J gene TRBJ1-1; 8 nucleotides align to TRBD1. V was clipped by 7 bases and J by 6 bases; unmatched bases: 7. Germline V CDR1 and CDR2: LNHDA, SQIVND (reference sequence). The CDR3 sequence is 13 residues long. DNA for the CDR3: TGTGCCAGTAACGGACAGGGTGGGCCTGAAGCTTTCTTT. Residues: CASNGQGGPEAFF.

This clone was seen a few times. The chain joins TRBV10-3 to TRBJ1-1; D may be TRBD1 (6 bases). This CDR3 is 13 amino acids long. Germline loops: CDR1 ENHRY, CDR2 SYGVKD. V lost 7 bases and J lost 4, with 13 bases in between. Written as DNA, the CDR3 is TGTGCCATCAAGGGGGAGGGCTCCACTGAAGCTTTCTTT. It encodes CAIKGEGSTEAFF.

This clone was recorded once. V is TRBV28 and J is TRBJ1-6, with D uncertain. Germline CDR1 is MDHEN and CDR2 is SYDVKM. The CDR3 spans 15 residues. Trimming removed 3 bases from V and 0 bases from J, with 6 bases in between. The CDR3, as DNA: TGTGCCAGCAGTTTCATTAGCTCCTATAATTCACCCCTCCACTTT. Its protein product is CASSFISSYNSPLHF. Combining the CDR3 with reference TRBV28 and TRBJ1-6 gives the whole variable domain DVKVTQSSRYLVKRTGEKVFLECVQDMDHENMFWYRQDPGLGLRLIYFSYDVKMKEKGDIPEGYSVSREKKERFSLILESASTNQTSMYLCASSFISSYNSPLHFGNGTRLTVT.

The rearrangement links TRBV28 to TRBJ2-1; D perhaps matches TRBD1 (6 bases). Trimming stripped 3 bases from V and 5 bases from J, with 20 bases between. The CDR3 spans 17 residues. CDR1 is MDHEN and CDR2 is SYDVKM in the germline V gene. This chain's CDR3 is CASSFPLGGQPDNEQFF. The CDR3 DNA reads TGTGCCAGCAGTTTCCCACTTGGGGGCCAGCCTGACAATGAGCAGTTCTTC.

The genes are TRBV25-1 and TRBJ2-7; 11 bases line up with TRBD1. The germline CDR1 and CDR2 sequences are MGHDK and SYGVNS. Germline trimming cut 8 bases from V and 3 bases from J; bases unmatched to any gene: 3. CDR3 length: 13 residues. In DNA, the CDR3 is TGTGCCAGCGAGGGACAGGGGGTCTACGAGCAGTACTTC. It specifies CASEGQGVYEQYF.

The CDR3 bases are TGTGCCAGCAGCCATAGGGTGAGGGCACTTGCTGAAGCTTTCTTT. Amino acids: CASSHRVRALAEAFF. This rearrangement joins TRBV5-8 to TRBJ1-1; D is ambiguous. The CDR3 contains 15 residues. V was shortened by 4 bases and J by 6 bases, with 19 bases between the two germline ends. Looked up from germline, CDR1 is SGHTS and CDR2 is YDEGEE.

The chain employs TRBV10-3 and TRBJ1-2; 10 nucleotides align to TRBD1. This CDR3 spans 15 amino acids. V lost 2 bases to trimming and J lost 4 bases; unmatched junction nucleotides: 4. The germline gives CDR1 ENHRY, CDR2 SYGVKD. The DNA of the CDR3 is TGTGCCATCAGTGAGCCGGGACAGGGGATCTATGGCTACACCTTC. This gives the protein CAISEPGQGIYGYTF.

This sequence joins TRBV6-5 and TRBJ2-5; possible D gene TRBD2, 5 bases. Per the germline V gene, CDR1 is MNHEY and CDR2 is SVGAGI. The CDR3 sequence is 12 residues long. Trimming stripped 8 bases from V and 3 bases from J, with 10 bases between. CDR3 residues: CASLRTEETQYF. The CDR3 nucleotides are TGTGCCAGCCTCAGGACTGAAGAGACCCAGTACTTC.

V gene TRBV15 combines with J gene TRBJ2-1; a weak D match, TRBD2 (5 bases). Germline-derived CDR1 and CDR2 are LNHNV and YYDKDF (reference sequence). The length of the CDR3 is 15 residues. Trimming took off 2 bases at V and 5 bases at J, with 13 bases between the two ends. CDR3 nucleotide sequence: TGTGCCACCAGCAGAATGACCGGGGTTAACAATGAGCAGTTCTTC. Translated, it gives CATSRMTGVNNEQFF. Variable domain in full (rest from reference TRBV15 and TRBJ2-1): DAMVIQNPRYQVTQFGKPVTLSCSQTLNHNVMYWYQQKSSQAPKLLFHYYDKDFNNEADTPDNFQSRRPNTSFCFLDIRSPGLGDTAMYLCATSRMTGVNNEQFFGPGTRLTVL.

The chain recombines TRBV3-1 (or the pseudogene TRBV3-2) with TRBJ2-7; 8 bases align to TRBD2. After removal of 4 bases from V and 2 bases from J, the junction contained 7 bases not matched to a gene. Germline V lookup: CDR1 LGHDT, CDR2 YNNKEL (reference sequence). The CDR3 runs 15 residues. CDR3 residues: CASSPSGLGTYEQYF. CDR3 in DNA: TGTGCCAGCAGCCCCTCGGGACTAGGGACCTACGAGCAGTACTTC.

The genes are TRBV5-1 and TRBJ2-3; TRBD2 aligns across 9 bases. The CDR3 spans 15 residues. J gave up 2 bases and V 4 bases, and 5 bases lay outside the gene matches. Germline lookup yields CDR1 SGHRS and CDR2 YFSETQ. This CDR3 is CASSVPSGITDTQYF. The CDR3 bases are TGCGCCAGCAGCGTTCCTAGCGGGATCACAGATACGCAGTATTTT. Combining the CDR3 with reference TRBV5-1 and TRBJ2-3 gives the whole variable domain KAGVTQTPRYLIKTRGQQVTLSCSPISGHRSVSWYQQTPGQGLQFLFEYFSETQRNKGNFPGRFSGRQFSNSRSEMNVSTLELGDSALYLCASSVPSGITDTQYFGPGTRLTVL.

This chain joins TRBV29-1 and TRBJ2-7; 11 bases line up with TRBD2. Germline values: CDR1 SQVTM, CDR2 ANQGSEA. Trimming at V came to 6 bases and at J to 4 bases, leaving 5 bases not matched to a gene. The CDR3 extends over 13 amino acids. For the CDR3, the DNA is TGCAGCGTACTAGCGGGAGCCGGATACGAGCAGTACTTC. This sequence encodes CSVLAGAGYEQYF.

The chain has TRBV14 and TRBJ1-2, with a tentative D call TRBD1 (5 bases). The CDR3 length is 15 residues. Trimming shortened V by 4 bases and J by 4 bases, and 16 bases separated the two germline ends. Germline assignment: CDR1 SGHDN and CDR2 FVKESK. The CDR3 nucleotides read TGTGCCAGCAGCCGCGACCTACAGGAGCCCTATGGCTACACCTTC. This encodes CASSRDLQEPYGYTF.

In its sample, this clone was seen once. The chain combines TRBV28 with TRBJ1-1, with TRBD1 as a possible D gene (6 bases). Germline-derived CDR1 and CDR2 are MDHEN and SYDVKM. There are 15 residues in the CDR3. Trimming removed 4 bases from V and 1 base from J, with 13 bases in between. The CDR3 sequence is CASSSRGGRNTEAFF. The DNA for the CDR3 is TGTGCCAGCAGTTCCCGGGGGGGCAGGAACACTGAAGCTTTCTTT.

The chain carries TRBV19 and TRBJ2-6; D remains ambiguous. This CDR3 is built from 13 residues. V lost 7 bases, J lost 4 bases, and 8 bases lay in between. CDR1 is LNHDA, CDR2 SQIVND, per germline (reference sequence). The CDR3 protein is CASIPSGANVLTF. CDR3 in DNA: TGTGCCAGTATCCCCTCGGGGGCCAACGTCCTGACTTTC.

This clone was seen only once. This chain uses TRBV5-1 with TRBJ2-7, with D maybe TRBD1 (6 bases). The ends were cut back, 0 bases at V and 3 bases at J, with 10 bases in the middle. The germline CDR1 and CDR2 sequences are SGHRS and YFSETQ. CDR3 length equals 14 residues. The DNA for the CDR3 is TGCGCCAGCAGCTTGGAGCGGACAGACTACGAGCAGTACTTC. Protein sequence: CASSLERTDYEQYF. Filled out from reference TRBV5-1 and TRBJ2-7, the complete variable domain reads KAGVTQTPRYLIKTRGQQVTLSCSPISGHRSVSWYQQTPGQGLQFLFEYFSETQRNKGNFPGRFSGRQFSNSRSEMNVSTLELGDSALYLCASSLERTDYEQYFGPGTRLTVT.

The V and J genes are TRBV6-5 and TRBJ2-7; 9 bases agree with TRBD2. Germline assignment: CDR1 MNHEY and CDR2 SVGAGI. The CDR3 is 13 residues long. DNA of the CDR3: TGTTCTTTCGGGCGGGAGGGCCTTTACGAGCAGTACTTC. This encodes CSFGREGLYEQYF.

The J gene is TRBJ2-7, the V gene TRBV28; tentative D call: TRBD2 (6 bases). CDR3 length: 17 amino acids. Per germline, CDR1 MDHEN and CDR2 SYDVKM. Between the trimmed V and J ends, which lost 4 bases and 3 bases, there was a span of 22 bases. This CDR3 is CASSSALWTGDNYEQYF. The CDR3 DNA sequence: TGTGCCAGCAGTTCTGCGCTGTGGACGGGAGACAACTACGAGCAGTACTTC. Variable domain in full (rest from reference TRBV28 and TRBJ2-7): DVKVTQSSRYLVKRTGEKVFLECVQDMDHENMFWYRQDPGLGLRLIYFSYDVKMKEKGDIPEGYSVSREKKERFSLILESASTNQTSMYLCASSSALWTGDNYEQYFGPGTRLTVT.

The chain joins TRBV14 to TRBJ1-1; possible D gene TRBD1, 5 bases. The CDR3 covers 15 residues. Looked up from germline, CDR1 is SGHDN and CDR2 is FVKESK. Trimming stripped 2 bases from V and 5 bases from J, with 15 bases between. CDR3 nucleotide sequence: TGTGCCAGCAGCCAATTCGGGCAGGGAAAGACTGAAGCTTTCTTT. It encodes CASSQFGQGKTEAFF.

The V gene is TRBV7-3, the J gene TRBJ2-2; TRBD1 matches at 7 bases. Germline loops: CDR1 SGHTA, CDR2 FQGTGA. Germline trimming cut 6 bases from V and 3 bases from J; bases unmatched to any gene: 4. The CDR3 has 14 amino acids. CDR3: CASSETGYTGELFF. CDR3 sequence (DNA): TGTGCCAGCAGTGAGACAGGGTACACCGGGGAGCTGTTTTTT.

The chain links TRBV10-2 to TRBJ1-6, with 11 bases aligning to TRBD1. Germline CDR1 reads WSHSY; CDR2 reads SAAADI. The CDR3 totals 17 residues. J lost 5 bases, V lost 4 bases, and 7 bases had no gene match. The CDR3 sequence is CASSVDRGRGDNSPLHF. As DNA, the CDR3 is TGCGCCAGCAGTGTGGACAGGGGGCGCGGTGATAATTCACCCCTCCACTTT.

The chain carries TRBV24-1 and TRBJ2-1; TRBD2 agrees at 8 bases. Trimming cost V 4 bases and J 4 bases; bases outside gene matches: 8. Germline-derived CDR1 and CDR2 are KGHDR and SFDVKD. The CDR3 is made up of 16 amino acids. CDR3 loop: CATSDPGGLDYNEQFF. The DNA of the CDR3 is TGTGCCACCAGTGACCCTGGGGGACTAGATTACAATGAGCAGTTCTTC.

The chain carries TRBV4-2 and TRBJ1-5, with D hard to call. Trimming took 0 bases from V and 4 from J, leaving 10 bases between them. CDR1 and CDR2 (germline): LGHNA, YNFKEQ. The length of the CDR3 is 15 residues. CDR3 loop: CASSQDGGVNQPQHF. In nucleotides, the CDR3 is TGTGCCAGCAGCCAAGATGGCGGGGTTAATCAGCCCCAGCATTTT.

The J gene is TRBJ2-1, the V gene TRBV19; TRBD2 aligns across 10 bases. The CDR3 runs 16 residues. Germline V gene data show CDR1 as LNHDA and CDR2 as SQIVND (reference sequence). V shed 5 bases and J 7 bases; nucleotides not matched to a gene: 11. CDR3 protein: CASSALAGASRNEQFF. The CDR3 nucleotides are TGTGCCAGTAGTGCCCTAGCGGGAGCATCTCGTAATGAGCAGTTCTTC.

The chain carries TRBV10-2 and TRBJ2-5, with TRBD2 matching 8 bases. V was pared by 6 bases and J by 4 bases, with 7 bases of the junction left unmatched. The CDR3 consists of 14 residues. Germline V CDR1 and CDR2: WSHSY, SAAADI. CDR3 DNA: TGCGCCAGCAGCGGACTAGCTGCCCTAGAGACCCAGTACTTC. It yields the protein CASSGLAALETQYF.

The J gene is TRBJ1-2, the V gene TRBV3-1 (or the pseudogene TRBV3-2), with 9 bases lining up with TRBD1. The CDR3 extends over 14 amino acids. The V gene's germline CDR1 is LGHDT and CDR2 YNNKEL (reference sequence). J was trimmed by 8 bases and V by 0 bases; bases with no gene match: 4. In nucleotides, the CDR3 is TGTGCCAGCAGCCAAGACAACAGGGGGCAGGGCTACACCTTC. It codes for CASSQDNRGQGYTF.

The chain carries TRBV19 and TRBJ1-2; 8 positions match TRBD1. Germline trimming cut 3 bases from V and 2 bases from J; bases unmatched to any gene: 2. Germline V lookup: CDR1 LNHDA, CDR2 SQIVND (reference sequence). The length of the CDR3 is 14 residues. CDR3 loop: CASSIRTGNYGYTF. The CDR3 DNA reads TGTGCCAGTAGTATCCGGACAGGGAACTATGGCTACACCTTC.

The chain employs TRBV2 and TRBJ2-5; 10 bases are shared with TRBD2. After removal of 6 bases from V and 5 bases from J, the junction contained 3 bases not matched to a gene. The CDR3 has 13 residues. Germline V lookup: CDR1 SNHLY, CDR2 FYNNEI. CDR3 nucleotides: TGTGCCAGCAGGAGCGGGAGGGGGGAGACCCAGTACTTC. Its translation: CASRSGRGETQYF.